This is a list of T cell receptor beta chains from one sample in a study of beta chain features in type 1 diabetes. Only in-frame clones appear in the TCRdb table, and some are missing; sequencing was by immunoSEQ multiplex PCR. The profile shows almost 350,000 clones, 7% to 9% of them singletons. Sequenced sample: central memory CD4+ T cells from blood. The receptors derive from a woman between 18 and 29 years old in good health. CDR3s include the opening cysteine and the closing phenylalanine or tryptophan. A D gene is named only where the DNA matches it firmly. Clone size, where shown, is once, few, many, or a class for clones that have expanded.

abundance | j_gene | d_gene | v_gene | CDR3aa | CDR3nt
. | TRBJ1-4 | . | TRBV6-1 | CASFHSWNEKLFF | TGTGCCAGCTTCCACAGTTGGAATGAAAAACTGTTTTTT
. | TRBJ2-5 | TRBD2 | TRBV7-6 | CASSLGVTSGRGETQYF | TGTGCCAGCAGCTTAGGCGTGACTAGCGGGAGAGGAGAGACCCAGTACTTC
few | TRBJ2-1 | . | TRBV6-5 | CASSYLIGLGENEQFF | TGTGCCAGCAGTTACCTAATAGGTCTAGGGGAGAATGAGCAGTTCTTC
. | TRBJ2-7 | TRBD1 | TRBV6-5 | CASSRSDRGYEQYF | TGTGCCAGCAGTCGCTCGGACAGGGGTTACGAGCAGTACTTC
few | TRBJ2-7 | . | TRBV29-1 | CSVADYEQYF | TGCAGCGTTGCCGATTACGAGCAGTACTTC
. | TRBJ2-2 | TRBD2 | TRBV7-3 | CASSSGMNTGELFF | TGTGCCAGCAGTAGCGGGATGAACACCGGGGAGCTGTTTTTT
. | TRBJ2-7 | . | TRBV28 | CASSYNSYEQYF | TGTGCCAGCAGTTATAACTCCTACGAGCAGTACTTC
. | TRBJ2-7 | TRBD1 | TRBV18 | CASSATGVGSYEQYF | TGTGCCAGCTCAGCGACAGGGGTCGGATCCTACGAGCAGTACTTC
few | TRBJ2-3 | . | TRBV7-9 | CASSGVGTDTQYF | TGTGCCAGCAGCGGGGTGGGCACAGATACGCAGTATTTT
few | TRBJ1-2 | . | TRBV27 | CASSPITRGGYTF | TGTGCCAGCAGCCCCATTACCCGCGGTGGCTACACCTTC
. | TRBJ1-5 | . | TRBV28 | CASSSGSQPQHF | TGTGCCAGCAGTTCCGGATCTCAGCCCCAGCATTTT
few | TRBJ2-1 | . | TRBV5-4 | CASSLDPYNEQFF | TGTGCCAGCAGCTTGGACCCGTACAATGAGCAGTTCTTC
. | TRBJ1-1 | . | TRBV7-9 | CASSLGPSAAFF | TGTGCCAGCAGCCTAGGACCCTCGGCAGCTTTCTTT
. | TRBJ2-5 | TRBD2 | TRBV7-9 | CASSPGLAGQETQYF | TGTGCCAGCAGCCCGGGACTAGCTGGCCAAGAGACCCAGTACTTC
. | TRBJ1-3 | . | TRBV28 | CASRWGASGNTIYF | TGTGCCAGCAGATGGGGGGCCTCTGGAAACACCATATATTTT
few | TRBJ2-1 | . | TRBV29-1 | CSVEGRRDNEQFF | TGCAGCGTTGAAGGTAGGAGAGACAATGAGCAGTTCTTC
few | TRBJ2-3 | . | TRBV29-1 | CSVEVGDTQYF | TGCAGCGTTGAAGTTGGAGATACGCAGTATTTT
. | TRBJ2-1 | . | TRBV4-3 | CASSQERLVAGANEQFF | TGCGCCAGCAGCCAAGAACGGCTGGTTGCGGGGGCCAATGAGCAGTTCTTC
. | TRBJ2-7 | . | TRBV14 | CASSLRSTAGYEQYF | TGTGCCAGCAGCCTAAGGTCGACCGCAGGCTACGAGCAGTACTTC
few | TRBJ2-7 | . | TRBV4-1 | CASSLIASYEQYF | TGCGCCAGCAGCCTAATTGCCTCCTACGAGCAGTACTTC
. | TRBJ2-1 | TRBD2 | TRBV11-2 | CASSFRTSGSDEQFF | TGTGCCAGCAGCTTCAGGACTAGCGGGAGCGATGAGCAGTTCTTC
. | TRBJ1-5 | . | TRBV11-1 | CASSLTQSNQPQHF | TGTGCCAGCAGCTTAACCCAGTCCAATCAGCCCCAGCATTTT
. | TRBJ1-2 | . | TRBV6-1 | CASSDGLRYGYTF | TGTGCCAGCAGTGATGGGTTGAGATATGGCTACACCTTC
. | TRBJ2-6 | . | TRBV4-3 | CASSQDGQGANVLTF | TGCGCCAGCAGCCAAGATGGGCAGGGTGCCAACGTCCTGACTTTC
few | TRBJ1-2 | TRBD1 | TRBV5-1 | CASSLDGQGATGYTF | TGCGCCAGCAGCTTGGACGGACAGGGGGCGACTGGCTACACCTTC
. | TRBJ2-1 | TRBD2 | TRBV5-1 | CASSLDRVPSSSGSYNEQFF | TGCGCCAGCAGTCTGGACAGGGTTCCTTCGTCTAGCGGGAGTTACAATGAGCAGTTCTTC